What follows are 32 T cell receptor beta chains derived from one specimen sequenced in a study of shared clonotypes between healthy human individuals. Generated by immunoSEQ multiplex PCR, the TCRdb table keeps only in-frame clones and is missing some. The data hold about 1,900,000 clones, with about 94% observed a single time. Terminally differentiated effector memory CD45RA+ cells were excluded by CCR7 positive selection of CD45RO-negative cells. Sample: naive CD8+ T cells sorted from blood. These receptors came from a man aged 18 to 35 in good health.

V and J are TRBV10-2 and TRBJ1-5; 10 positions match TRBD1. The CDR3 has 14 residues. Looked up from germline, CDR1 is WSHSY and CDR2 is SAAADI. Germline trimming cut 8 bases from V and 4 bases from J; bases unmatched to any gene: 5. This chain's CDR3 is CASSPDRGNQPQHF. The CDR3 DNA follows: TGCGCCAGCTCCCCGGACAGGGGGAATCAGCCCCAGCATTTT.

CDR3 sequence reads: CASSYGQGMTETQYF. The CDR3, as DNA: TGTGCCAGCAGTTACGGACAGGGCATGACGGAGACCCAGTACTTC. The V call is TRBV6-5, the J call TRBJ2-5; 8 positions match TRBD1. Unmatched junction bases numbered 7, after V lost 2 bases and J lost 5 bases. Germline V gives CDR1 MNHEY, CDR2 SVGAGI. This CDR3 region has 15 residues.

In DNA, the CDR3 is TGTGCCAGCAGTTTAGGCCCGGGGTTCCCTTCCTACGAGCAGTACTTC. Translation: CASSLGPGFPSYEQYF. The V call is TRBV27, the J call TRBJ2-7, with D possibly TRBD2 on 5 matching bases. CDR3 length: 16 residues. CDR1 is MNHEY, CDR2 SMNVEV, per germline (reference sequence). V was clipped by 2 bases and J by 1 base, with 15 bases between them.

This clone was seen just once. Other DNA variants within this sample encode the same CDR3. This chain connects TRBV9 to TRBJ2-7; D uncertain. Germline assignment: CDR1 SGDLS and CDR2 YYNGEE. CDR3 length: 12 residues. V was trimmed by 4 bases and J by 3 bases, leaving 8 bases between them. Written as DNA, the CDR3 is TGTGCCAGCAGCCCTGACAACTACGAGCAGTACTTC. Translation: CASSPDNYEQYF.

V and J are TRBV4-1 and TRBJ2-1, with TRBD2 identical over 12 bases. There are 17 residues in the CDR3. V shed 4 bases and J 8 bases; nucleotides not matched to a gene: 12. Germline CDR1 MGHRA, CDR2 YSYEKL. The CDR3 bases are TGCGCCAGCAGCCTCTTACCCGGGACTAGCGGGTATGATGAGCAGTTCTTC. Protein: CASSLLPGTSGYDEQFF.

This clone was seen just once. This rearrangement joins TRBV10-2 to TRBJ2-7, with D possibly matching TRBD2 (6 bases). The CDR3 extends over 13 amino acids. Between the trimmed V and J ends, which lost 3 bases and 6 bases, there was a span of 12 bases. Germline V CDR1 and CDR2: WSHSY, SAAADI. CDR3 protein: CASSEGTPVEQYF. CDR3 sequence (DNA): TGCGCCAGCAGTGAAGGGACTCCTGTCGAGCAGTACTTC.

Of note for this clone: The same CDR3 is also encoded by other DNA sequences in this sample. The chain is built from TRBV5-4 and TRBJ2-7, with D unresolved. The CDR3 runs to 11 residues. The germline V gene has CDR1 SGHNT and CDR2 YYREEE (reference sequence). Deletions cut 0 bases from V and 7 bases from J, with 5 bases between. The CDR3 spells CASSLAGEQYF. DNA for the CDR3: TGTGCCAGCAGCTTGGCCGGGGAGCAGTACTTC.

In this sample, this clone turned up once. This chain connects TRBV5-6 to TRBJ1-3; D not certain. Germline V gives CDR1 SGHDT, CDR2 YYEEEE. V gave up 2 bases and J gave up 1 base, with 10 bases separating them. The CDR3 spans 15 residues. This CDR3 is CASSFLALSGNTIYF. The CDR3 DNA follows: TGTGCCAGCAGCTTCCTTGCCTTGTCTGGAAACACCATATATTTT.

This clone appeared once. The V call is TRBV27, the J call TRBJ1-4; D gene ambiguous. Germline assignment: CDR1 MNHEY and CDR2 SMNVEV (reference sequence). This CDR3 has 14 amino acids. The V gene lost 3 bases and the J gene lost 7 bases, with 12 bases spanning the gap. The CDR3 DNA sequence: TGTGCCAGCAGTTTCATACCAGGAGCTGAAAAACTGTTTTTT. Its translation: CASSFIPGAEKLFF.

This chain links TRBV19 with TRBJ1-1, with a tentative D call TRBD1 (6 bases). CDR1 and CDR2 (germline): LNHDA, SQIVND (reference sequence). V lost 5 bases and J lost 5, with 21 bases in between. The CDR3 consists of 16 residues. CDR3 bases: TGTGCCAGTAGTCCCTCCCCCTCAGGGGATCCGACTGAAGCTTTCTTT. It specifies CASSPSPSGDPTEAFF.

V and J are TRBV30 and TRBJ2-2; TRBD1 aligns across 8 bases. The trim removed 3 bases at V and 4 bases at J, leaving 13 bases unmatched. Germline CDR1 and CDR2: GTSNPN and SVGIG (reference sequence). The CDR3 is made up of 17 amino acids. The CDR3, as DNA: TGTGCCTGGAGCGTGACAGGGGCCGTAAGATTCACCGGGGAGCTGTTTTTT. Translating it yields CAWSVTGAVRFTGELFF.

This chain uses TRBV7-9 with TRBJ2-5, with 7 positions matching TRBD2. Germline CDR1 is SEHNR and CDR2 is FQNEAQ (reference sequence). CDR3 length: 15 residues. J lost 3 bases, V lost 0 bases, and 4 bases had no gene match. The CDR3 here is CASSLALGREETQYF. CDR3 DNA: TGTGCCAGCAGCTTAGCGTTGGGGAGGGAAGAGACCCAGTACTTC.

About this clone itself: Other nucleotide sequences in the sample specify the same CDR3. The chain couples TRBV7-2 to TRBJ1-1, with no clear D. The CDR3 runs 14 residues. From germline, CDR1 is SGHTA and CDR2 FQGNSA. V was pared by 0 bases and J by 0 bases, with 5 bases between. The CDR3 protein is CASSLAGMNTEAFF. As DNA, the CDR3 is TGTGCCAGCAGCTTAGCAGGGATGAACACTGAAGCTTTCTTT.

This clone was detected only once. Other nucleotide sequences from this sample produce the same CDR3. The J gene is TRBJ1-1, the V gene TRBV14, with TRBD1 matching over 7 bases. V shed 3 bases, J shed 0 bases, and the junction held 7 bases outside the gene matches. CDR1 SGHDN and CDR2 FVKESK come from the germline V gene. The CDR3 runs 16 residues. CDR3 loop: CASSQDLGQLNTEAFF. The CDR3 nucleotides are TGTGCCAGCAGCCAGGATCTGGGACAGTTGAACACTGAAGCTTTCTTT.

Concerning this clone: This specimen includes other DNA sequences encoding the same CDR3. The chain combines TRBV9 with TRBJ2-7; D remains unclear. Germline lookup yields CDR1 SGDLS and CDR2 YYNGEE. This CDR3 region has 14 residues. Trimming shortened V by 0 bases and J by 2 bases, and 9 bases separated the two germline ends. This CDR3 reads CASSVGGLTYEQYF. Here the CDR3 DNA reads TGTGCCAGCAGCGTAGGTGGGCTCACCTACGAGCAGTACTTC.

This clone was seen just once. The chain is built from TRBV4-1 and TRBJ1-4, with D maybe TRBD1 (6 bases). V lost 4 bases and J lost 10, with 19 bases in between. The CDR3 extends over 15 amino acids. Germline CDR1 and CDR2: MGHRA and YSYEKL. CDR3 in DNA: TGCGCCAGCAGCCCCTCGGGGGGGGCGGTTGGAAAACTGTTTTTT. This sequence encodes CASSPSGGAVGKLFF.

This clone has a single count. The chain recombines TRBV5-4 with TRBJ1-1; 7 bases fit TRBD1. The V and J ends lost 5 bases and 1 base, in that order; junction bases with no gene match: 5. CDR1 and CDR2 from the germline V gene are SGHNT and YYREEE (reference sequence). The CDR3 loop spans 14 amino acids. CDR3 sequence: CASSAGGENTEAFF. CDR3 bases: TGTGCCAGCAGTGCAGGGGGGGAGAACACTGAAGCTTTCTTT.

The rearrangement joins TRBV7-9 to TRBJ1-4; no firm D call. V lost 8 bases and J 6 bases, leaving 13 bases between the germline ends. This CDR3 region has 13 residues. Germline V gives CDR1 SEHNR, CDR2 FQNEAQ (reference sequence). CDR3 protein: CASSQPSDEKLFF. CDR3 DNA: TGTGCCAGCTCGCAGCCCTCGGATGAAAAACTGTTTTTT.

The chain joins TRBV27 to TRBJ2-3, with a tentative D call TRBD1 (6 bases). The germline V gene has CDR1 MNHEY and CDR2 SMNVEV (reference sequence). The V end lost 7 bases, the J end lost 3 bases, and 23 bases lay between the germline ends. CDR3 size: 17 residues. The DNA of the CDR3 is TGTGCCAGCATGGGGCAGGGACATGGGGATGTTACAGATACGCAGTATTTT. Protein sequence: CASMGQGHGDVTDTQYF.

V usage is TRBV4-1 and J usage is TRBJ2-7; D call uncertain. The V and J ends lost 3 bases and 2 bases respectively, with 8 bases between them. The CDR3 length is 13 residues. Per germline, CDR1 MGHRA and CDR2 YSYEKL. CDR3 nucleotides: TGCGCCAGCAGCCAGCAGCCGGCCTACGAGCAGTACTTC. Amino acid sequence: CASSQQPAYEQYF.

The chain carries TRBV19 and TRBJ2-7; no firm D call. The CDR3 is 15 residues long. The V gene's germline CDR1 is LNHDA and CDR2 SQIVND (reference sequence). V shed 1 base and J shed 5 bases, with 15 bases lying between them. CDR3 amino acids: CASSIAYRGVDEQYF. DNA of the CDR3: TGTGCCAGTAGTATAGCCTACCGTGGGGTGGACGAGCAGTACTTC. Variable domain in full (rest from reference TRBV19 and TRBJ2-7): DGGITQSPKYLFRKEGQNVTLSCEQNLNHDAMYWYRQDPGQGLRLIYYSQIVNDFQKGDIAEGYSVSREKKESFPLTVTSAQKNPTAFYLCASSIAYRGVDEQYFGPGTRLTVT.

The chain combines TRBV29-1 with TRBJ2-7, with 9 positions matching TRBD1. Trimming cost V 6 bases and J 4 bases; bases outside gene matches: 10. In germline, CDR1 is SQVTM, CDR2 ANQGSEA. The CDR3 covers 14 residues. The CDR3 DNA reads as TGCAGCGTGGTTTCCGCGGACAGGGGATACGAGCAGTACTTC. It specifies CSVVSADRGYEQYF.

The V and J genes are TRBV5-1 and TRBJ2-1; TRBD2 agrees at 10 bases. The CDR3 is made up of 16 amino acids. Looked up from germline, CDR1 is SGHRS and CDR2 is YFSETQ. The junction had 6 bases not matched to a gene; V was cut back by 1 base and J by 5 bases. The CDR3 region has the DNA TGCGCCAGCAGCTTGTTAAGCGGGGGGGCCGACAATGAGCAGTTCTTC. Translated, it gives CASSLLSGGADNEQFF.

As to this clone: The same CDR3 is also encoded by other DNA sequences in this sample. The chain couples TRBV28 to TRBJ1-3; D remains ambiguous. Trimming removed 2 bases from V and 4 bases from J, with 9 bases in between. The CDR3 runs 14 residues. The V gene's germline CDR1 is MDHEN and CDR2 SYDVKM. The CDR3 protein is CASSLGGSGNTIYF. CDR3 nucleotides: TGTGCCAGCAGTTTAGGCGGGTCGGGAAACACCATATATTTT. Together with reference TRBV28 and TRBJ1-3, the CDR3 gives the full variable domain: DVKVTQSSRYLVKRTGEKVFLECVQDMDHENMFWYRQDPGLGLRLIYFSYDVKMKEKGDIPEGYSVSREKKERFSLILESASTNQTSMYLCASSLGGSGNTIYFGEGSWLTVV.

The rearrangement links TRBV5-5 to TRBJ2-2; TRBD1 matches 7 bases. Trimming cost V 7 bases and J 3 bases; bases outside gene matches: 12. Germline-derived CDR1 and CDR2 are SGHKS and YYEKEE (reference sequence). The CDR3 spans 16 residues. CDR3 residues: CASLGDSNLYTGELFF. DNA of the CDR3: TGTGCCAGCCTGGGGGACAGTAACCTTTACACCGGGGAGCTGTTTTTT.

The rearrangement uses TRBV7-9 and TRBJ2-5; 13 nucleotides match TRBD2. The CDR3 has 16 residues. The V gene end was trimmed by 4 bases and the J gene end by 5 bases; junction bases not matched to a gene: 7. Germline V gives CDR1 SEHNR, CDR2 FQNEAQ (reference sequence). The CDR3 DNA is TGTGCCAGCAGCTCCAGGACTAGCGGGGGTGTGGAGACCCAGTACTTC. This sequence encodes CASSSRTSGGVETQYF.

The chain is built from TRBV2 and TRBJ2-1, with a possible D match to TRBD1 (7 bases). V lost 3 bases and J 4 bases, leaving 19 bases between the germline ends. Germline CDR1 and CDR2: SNHLY and FYNNEI. The CDR3 has 17 residues. CDR3 protein: CASSDGWRGLSYNEQFF. Written as DNA, the CDR3 is TGTGCCAGCAGTGATGGTTGGAGGGGGCTCTCGTACAATGAGCAGTTCTTC.

The V call is TRBV4-1, the J call TRBJ1-5; D gene uncertain. V was pared by 4 bases and J by 2 bases, with 18 bases between. The germline CDR1 and CDR2 sequences are MGHRA and YSYEKL. The CDR3 is made up of 17 amino acids. CDR3 bases: TGCGCCAGCAGCCCAGAACCCGGGCCCCGGGGCAATCAGCCCCAGCATTTT. Translation gives CASSPEPGPRGNQPQHF.

The V and J genes are TRBV7-6 and TRBJ1-2; maybe TRBD1 (6 bases). With 6 bases removed from V and 3 bases from J, the gap between germline ends came to 14 bases. Germline assignment: CDR1 SGHVS and CDR2 FNYEAQ. The CDR3 consists of 14 residues. Here the CDR3 DNA reads TGTGCCAGCAGTCCGGAGGCAGGGGACTATGGCTACACCTTC. Translating it yields CASSPEAGDYGYTF.

This clone was seen once. The chain uses TRBV4-1 and TRBJ2-2, with D possibly matching TRBD2 (7 bases). Trimming stripped 3 bases from V and 3 bases from J, with 11 bases between. The V gene's germline CDR1 is MGHRA and CDR2 YSYEKL. The length of the CDR3 is 15 residues. CDR3 sequence reads: CASSQAGADTGELFF. The CDR3, as DNA: TGCGCCAGCAGCCAGGCGGGGGCCGACACCGGGGAGCTGTTTTTT.

The chain employs TRBV27 and TRBJ2-7, with 9 bases fitting TRBD1. The length of the CDR3 is 16 residues. Per germline, CDR1 MNHEY and CDR2 SMNVEV (reference sequence). J was trimmed by 4 bases and V by 4 bases; bases with no gene match: 11. The CDR3 DNA follows: TGTGCCAGCAGTTCACTTGGGACAGGGTTAGGGTACGAGCAGTACTTC. Translation gives CASSSLGTGLGYEQYF.

The J gene is TRBJ1-6, the V gene TRBV4-2, with D perhaps TRBD1 (5 bases). The length of the CDR3 is 17 residues. CDR1 and CDR2 (germline): LGHNA, YNFKEQ. The V and J ends lost 0 bases and 8 bases respectively, with 17 bases between them. Here the CDR3 DNA reads TGTGCCAGCAGCCAAGATCTGGGGCAGGGAGGCGATTCACCCCTCCACTTT. The encoded protein is CASSQDLGQGGDSPLHF.